The clone carrying this T cell receptor beta chain occurred a few times. Its target is unknown. Vbeta (60) and Jbeta (13) primers were used in the PCR. Measured with immunoSEQ multiplex PCR; TCRdb has only the in-frame clones, and not every one. Among 150,000 to 200,000 clones listed, 77% were seen once. The CDR3 extends over 15 amino acids. Trimming removed 0 bases from V and 2 bases from J, with 10 bases in between. Germline values: CDR1 KGHSH, CDR2 LQKENI. The data were obtained in a study of cytomegalovirus exposure and HLA in healthy donors. Whole-study findings and limits: Later analysis demonstrated an association between a missense DCLRE1C variant and TCR beta V- and J-gene trimming.

The chain joins TRBV18 to TRBJ2-5; D perhaps matches TRBD1 (5 bases). This TCR was recovered from a woman in her twenties or thirties in good health and CMV-seropositive. The sequenced sample was PBMCs. The CDR3 protein is CASSPPVGAQETQYF. CDR3 DNA: TGTGCCAGCTCACCACCCGTAGGGGCACAAGAGACCCAGTACTTC.